This entry lists 17 T cell receptor beta chains sequenced from one sample in a study of blood T cell repertoires in COVID-19. The repertoire was sequenced with immunoSEQ multiplex PCR; TCRdb's copy has only in-frame clones and lacks some. This table holds fewer than 300,000 clones, roughly four fifths found once. Sample: PBMCs or T cells enriched from blood (not recorded which). These receptor sequences come from a man in his forties or fifties who had been exposed to COVID-19.

The V and J genes are TRBV5-1 and TRBJ1-1, with D perhaps matching TRBD1 (5 bases). Trimming cost V 7 bases and J 2 bases, with 15 bases left between them. Germline V lookup: CDR1 SGHRS, CDR2 YFSETQ. CDR3 length equals 14 residues. The CDR3 sequence: CASRGTLANTEAFF. For the CDR3, the DNA is TGCGCCAGCCGGGGGACCCTCGCAAACACTGAAGCTTTCTTT.

This chain links TRBV5-4 with TRBJ2-7, with 7 bases lining up with TRBD1. CDR1 and CDR2 from the germline V gene are SGHNT and YYREEE (reference sequence). The junction had 6 bases not matched to a gene; V was cut back by 2 bases and J by 1 base. The CDR3 runs 15 residues. The chain's CDR3 is CASSFQGQRSYEQYF. For the CDR3, the DNA is TGTGCCAGCAGCTTCCAGGGACAGCGATCCTACGAGCAGTACTTC.

DNA of the CDR3: TGCGCCAGCAGCTTGGACAACCCAGGGAATGAGCAGTTCTTC. It specifies CASSLDNPGNEQFF. This chain joins TRBV5-1 and TRBJ2-1; weak D call: TRBD1 (5 bases). The V and J ends lost 0 bases and 7 bases respectively, with 11 bases between them. The germline V gene encodes CDR1 SGHRS and CDR2 YFSETQ. The CDR3 contains 14 residues.

The rearrangement links TRBV7-9 to TRBJ1-1; D is possibly TRBD1 (5 bases). The germline gives CDR1 SEHNR, CDR2 FQNEAQ (reference sequence). CDR3 length: 15 amino acids. V was clipped by 5 bases and J by 1 base, with 14 bases between them. This CDR3 is CASSPQGLTNTEAFF. DNA of the CDR3: TGTGCCAGCAGCCCCCAGGGTTTGACGAACACTGAAGCTTTCTTT.

The genes are TRBV19 and TRBJ1-5, with D unresolved. CDR1 and CDR2 from the germline V gene are LNHDA and SQIVND (reference sequence). The CDR3 loop spans 19 amino acids. V gave up 4 bases and J gave up 2 bases, with 24 bases separating them. The CDR3 coding sequence is TGTGCCAGTAGTACGACCGGGTGGCAGCTTCGAGGTGGCAATCAGCCCCAGCATTTT. It specifies CASSTTGWQLRGGNQPQHF.

The chain has TRBV30 and TRBJ2-7; TRBD2 matches at 11 bases. The germline CDR1 and CDR2 sequences are GTSNPN and SVGIG (reference sequence). The ends lost 7 bases at V and 0 bases at J; junction bases unmatched: 8. The CDR3 sequence is 15 residues long. The CDR3 sequence: CASTLAGGDSYEQYF. CDR3 coding DNA: TGTGCCTCGACCTTAGCGGGAGGGGACTCCTACGAGCAGTACTTC.

This clone was seen a few times. CDR3 amino acids: CATSGGNNQPQHF. The CDR3 bases are TGTGCCACCTCAGGGGGGAACAATCAGCCCCAGCATTTT. The V call is TRBV6-1, the J call TRBJ1-5; 7 bases align to TRBD1. With 10 bases clipped from V and 3 bases from J, the junction kept 6 bases outside the gene matches. Germline V gene lookup returns CDR1 MNHNS and CDR2 SASEGT. CDR3 length equals 13 residues.

The chain has TRBV7-9 and TRBJ1-1, with a weak D call TRBD1 (6 bases). V dropped 5 bases and J dropped 4 bases, with 17 bases sitting between them. The CDR3 loop spans 15 amino acids. Germline-derived CDR1 and CDR2 are SEHNR and FQNEAQ (reference sequence). The CDR3: CASSQGQQGITEAFF. CDR3 DNA: TGTGCCAGCAGCCAGGGACAACAGGGAATCACTGAAGCTTTCTTT.

This chain uses TRBV19 with TRBJ1-4; TRBD1 might be the D (5 bases). This CDR3 region has 15 residues. V was pared by 6 bases and J by 5 bases, with 16 bases between. CDR1 is LNHDA and CDR2 is SQIVND in the germline V gene (reference sequence). As DNA, the CDR3 is TGTGCCAGTAGGCACCTTGGGGCGGAAAATGAAAAACTGTTTTTT. This gives the protein CASRHLGAENEKLFF.

The chain combines TRBV14 with TRBJ1-1, with 10 bases identical to TRBD1. Germline V gene data show CDR1 as SGHDN and CDR2 as FVKESK. The CDR3 sequence is 14 residues long. V lost 5 bases, J lost 5 bases, and 5 bases stayed unmatched. CDR3 residues: CASSTRTGGTEAFF. The CDR3 bases are TGTGCCAGCAGCACGCGGACAGGGGGAACTGAAGCTTTCTTT.

J is TRBJ2-1 and V is TRBV30, with 9 nucleotides matching TRBD2. V trimming: 2 bases; J trimming: 9 bases; junction bases outside the gene matches: 5. Germline assignment: CDR1 GTSNPN and CDR2 SVGIG (reference sequence). The CDR3 spans 13 residues. Here the CDR3 reads CAWSQREESEQFF. The CDR3 DNA reads TGTGCCTGGAGTCAGCGGGAGGAAAGTGAGCAGTTCTTC.

The V and J genes are TRBV12-3 or TRBV12-4 and TRBJ2-1; no definite D call. The CDR3 is 12 amino acids. V was shortened by 6 bases and J by 5 bases, with 8 bases between the two germline ends. In DNA form, the CDR3 reads TGTGCCAGCAGCCTGCGCAACAATGAGCAGTTCTTC. Its translation: CASSLRNNEQFF.

This rearrangement joins TRBV18 to TRBJ1-6, with TRBD1 matching over 10 bases. V was clipped by 6 bases and J by 8 bases; unmatched bases: 10. The CDR3 extends over 16 amino acids. Germline loops: CDR1 KGHSH, CDR2 LQKENI. CDR3 nucleotides: TGTGCCAGCTCCCGACAGGGGGCAGGGGGAGATTCACCCCTCCACTTT. Translation gives CASSRQGAGGDSPLHF.

The genes are TRBV5-1 and TRBJ2-1; D is perhaps TRBD2 (6 bases). The V and J ends lost 5 bases and 7 bases respectively, with 16 bases between them. The CDR3 runs to 14 residues. Germline lookup yields CDR1 SGHRS and CDR2 YFSETQ. The CDR3 loop is CASRLGGVTNEQFF. CDR3 coding DNA: TGCGCCAGCAGACTGGGAGGAGTGACAAATGAGCAGTTCTTC.

This chain joins TRBV5-1 and TRBJ2-1, with 11 bases lining up with TRBD2. Germline trimming cut 2 bases from V and 7 bases from J; bases unmatched to any gene: 2. In germline, CDR1 is SGHRS, CDR2 YFSETQ. The CDR3 consists of 14 residues. CDR3 in DNA: TGCGCCAGCAGCTTTAGACTAGCGGGAAATGAGCAGTTCTTC. Translating gives CASSFRLAGNEQFF. Based on the CDR3 plus reference TRBV5-1 and TRBJ2-1, the full variable domain is KAGVTQTPRYLIKTRGQQVTLSCSPISGHRSVSWYQQTPGQGLQFLFEYFSETQRNKGNFPGRFSGRQFSNSRSEMNVSTLELGDSALYLCASSFRLAGNEQFFGPGTRLTVL.

DNA for the CDR3: TGTGCCAGCAGCCAATTTAGCAGGTTGACAGGAGAAGCTTTCTTT. Amino acids: CASSQFSRLTGEAFF. The genes are TRBV14 and TRBJ1-1; a possible D gene is TRBD1 (6 bases). Germline lookup yields CDR1 SGHDN and CDR2 FVKESK. CDR3 length: 15 residues. The V gene lost 2 bases and the J gene lost 8 bases, with 18 bases spanning the gap. The full variable domain, in which reference TRBV14 and TRBJ1-1 provide the parts outside the CDR3, is EAGVTQFPSHSVIEKGQTVTLRCDPISGHDNLYWYRRVMGKEIKFLLHFVKESKQDESGMPNNRFLAERTGGTYSTLKVQPAELEDSGVYFCASSQFSRLTGEAFFGQGTRLTVV.

The chain is built from TRBV30 and TRBJ2-3, with 11 positions matching TRBD1. V shed 7 bases and J 3 bases; nucleotides not matched to a gene: 15. The germline V gene has CDR1 GTSNPN and CDR2 SVGIG (reference sequence). The CDR3 is 17 amino acids. The CDR3 region is CALVYFRDRGETDTQYF. The CDR3 DNA sequence: TGTGCCTTGGTTTATTTTCGGGACAGGGGGGAGACAGATACGCAGTATTTT. The full variable domain, its missing parts supplied by reference TRBV30 and TRBJ2-3, is SQTIHQWPATLVQPVGSPLSLECTVEGTSNPNLYWYRQAAGRGLQLLFYSVGIGQISSEVPQNLSASRPQDRQFILSSKKLLLSDSGFYLCALVYFRDRGETDTQYFGPGTRLTVL.